One sample yielded the 24 T cell receptor beta chains listed below, sequenced in a study of vaccination effects on CD4 cells after COVID-19. Before sequencing took place, the ViraFEST assay used viral peptide pools to expand antigen-specific CD4+ T cells. An approximately ten-day culture period preceded the isolation of CD4+ T cells. The person's infection with SARS-CoV-2, confirmed by PCR, took place between March and December 2020. Vaccination of participants consisted of two doses of either the BNT162b2 or mRNA-1273 vaccine. Some clones are missing from TCRdb's copy, which holds only in-frame ones; the method was immunoSEQ multiplex PCR. The sample lists 12,000 to 15,000 clones, about three quarters occurring once. No cognate antigen is known for these TCRs. The starting material was CD4+ T cells from PBMCs cultured with HCoV-NL63 spike peptides, obtained after COVID-19 vaccination. The source of these receptors is a human donor who had a prior SARS-CoV-2 infection.

V and J are TRBV4-2 and TRBJ1-5; D remains unclear. With 0 bases removed from V and 2 bases from J, the gap between germline ends came to 11 bases. CDR3 length: 16 residues. Germline V lookup: CDR1 LGHNA, CDR2 YNFKEQ. The CDR3 nucleotides read TGTGCCAGCAGCCAAGATCCGGGAGAGGGCAATCAGCCCCAGCATTTT. Translation gives CASSQDPGEGNQPQHF.

This sequence joins TRBV11-3 and TRBJ2-3; the D gene is possibly TRBD2 (5 bases). This CDR3 comprises 16 residues. V lost 10 bases to trimming and J lost 9 bases, with 29 bases between them. CDR1 is SGHNT and CDR2 is YENEEA in the germline V gene. CDR3 in DNA: TGTGCCACCTCGCAGGCGGGTGGGGAGCTCTTGGGCACGCAGTATTTT. This encodes CATSQAGGELLGTQYF.

The count of this clone is one. J is TRBJ1-1 and V is TRBV3-1 (or the pseudogene TRBV3-2); the D gene is possibly TRBD1 (6 bases). Germline V gene lookup returns CDR1 LGHDT and CDR2 YNNKEL (reference sequence). This CDR3 has 13 residues. V lost 1 base, J lost 8 bases, and 11 bases lay in between. The chain's CDR3 is CASSQAGVGEAFF. CDR3 DNA: TGTGCCAGCAGCCAAGCAGGGGTTGGGGAAGCTTTCTTT.

The V and J genes are TRBV12-3 or TRBV12-4 and TRBJ1-1; D remains ambiguous. This CDR3 region has 11 residues. V shed 6 bases and J shed 7 bases, with 9 bases lying between them. The CDR3 sequence is CASSVSHEAFF. CDR3 bases: TGTGCCAGCAGCGTCAGTCATGAAGCTTTCTTT.

This chain joins TRBV7-6 and TRBJ1-1, with D possibly matching TRBD1 (5 bases). The CDR3 extends over 14 amino acids. The germline V gene has CDR1 SGHVS and CDR2 FNYEAQ. V was clipped by 0 bases and J by 3 bases, with 8 bases between them. This CDR3 is CASSLAGVHTEAFF. The DNA of the CDR3 is TGTGCCAGCAGCTTAGCGGGGGTTCACACTGAAGCTTTCTTT. Based on the CDR3 plus reference TRBV7-6 and TRBJ1-1, the full variable domain is GAGVSQSPRYKVTKRGQDVALRCDPISGHVSLYWYRQALGQGPEFLTYFNYEAQQDKSGLPNDRFSAERPEGSISTLTIQRTEQRDSAMYRCASSLAGVHTEAFFGQGTRLTVV.

V gene TRBV4-2 combines with J gene TRBJ2-2, with 10 bases matching TRBD1. This CDR3 has 16 residues. Trimming at V came to 2 bases and at J to 6 bases, leaving 6 bases not matched to a gene. Germline V gives CDR1 LGHNA, CDR2 YNFKEQ. The CDR3 region has the DNA TGTGCCAGCAGCCAAATCGGGACAGGGGATCCCGGGGAGCTGTTTTTT. It translates to CASSQIGTGDPGELFF.

This rearrangement joins TRBV6-5 to TRBJ2-5; D is unclear. CDR1 is MNHEY and CDR2 is SVGAGI in the germline V gene. The CDR3 covers 13 residues. Trimming shortened V by 6 bases and J by 5 bases, and 13 bases separated the two germline ends. The CDR3 protein is CASSPDSGETQYF. In DNA form, the CDR3 reads TGTGCCAGCAGCCCAGACTCCGGGGAGACCCAGTACTTC.

This chain joins TRBV18 and TRBJ1-6; D is uncertain. The CDR3 contains 13 residues. The germline V and J ends were trimmed by 2 bases and 9 bases, with 8 bases remaining between them. Germline V gives CDR1 KGHSH, CDR2 LQKENI. As DNA, the CDR3 is TGTGCCAGCTCACCAGAGGAGATTTCACCCCTCCACTTT. Translated, it gives CASSPEEISPLHF.

The J gene is TRBJ2-1, the V gene TRBV5-6; D gene unclear. Trimming removed 0 bases from V and 3 bases from J, with 4 bases in between. The CDR3 is 13 residues long. Germline values: CDR1 SGHDT, CDR2 YYEEEE. CDR3 coding DNA: TGTGCCAGCAGCTTGGACTACTACAATGAGCAGTTCTTC. Encoded protein: CASSLDYYNEQFF.

This chain connects TRBV30 to TRBJ2-2, with D unresolved. V was cut by 5 bases and J by 2 bases, with 15 bases left in between. The CDR3 is 15 residues long. The V gene's germline CDR1 is GTSNPN and CDR2 SVGIG (reference sequence). The CDR3, as DNA: TGTGCCTGGCACACTGGGTATCCAAACACCGGGGAGCTGTTTTTT. It encodes CAWHTGYPNTGELFF.

The chain employs TRBV5-1 and TRBJ1-1, with a tentative D call TRBD1 (5 bases). V lost 4 bases to trimming and J lost 2 bases, with 15 bases between them. This CDR3 spans 15 amino acids. Germline values: CDR1 SGHRS, CDR2 YFSETQ. CDR3 sequence: CASSLIPGPNTEAFF. Written as DNA, the CDR3 is TGCGCCAGCAGCCTCATACCGGGACCCAACACTGAAGCTTTCTTT.

The gene calls are TRBV6-6 and TRBJ1-2, with 7 bases fitting TRBD1. The CDR3 length is 12 residues. Germline V gene sequence: CDR1 MNHNY, CDR2 SVGAGI (reference sequence). V was pared by 7 bases and J by 4 bases, with 3 bases of the junction left unmatched. The CDR3 DNA sequence: TGTGCCAGCACGGGACAGTTCTATGGCTACACCTTC. Its translation: CASTGQFYGYTF.

This sequence joins TRBV9 and TRBJ2-1, with 7 bases fitting TRBD1. V lost 3 bases to trimming and J lost 0 bases; unmatched junction nucleotides: 9. The germline V gene has CDR1 SGDLS and CDR2 YYNGEE. The CDR3 totals 17 residues. The CDR3 sequence: CASSDHRGTNSYNEQFF. The DNA for the CDR3 is TGTGCCAGCAGCGACCACAGGGGCACCAACTCCTACAATGAGCAGTTCTTC.

The CDR3 region has the DNA TGCGCCAGCAGCTTGAGACAGGGGGCAGGTGAGCAGTTCTTC. Its protein is CASSLRQGAGEQFF. The chain uses TRBV5-1 and TRBJ2-1, with TRBD1 identical over 10 bases. There are 14 residues in the CDR3. CDR1 SGHRS and CDR2 YFSETQ come from the germline V gene. Trimming cost V 1 base and J 9 bases; bases outside gene matches: 4.

The chain links TRBV24-1 to TRBJ2-1, with 9 bases fitting TRBD2. CDR1 is KGHDR and CDR2 is SFDVKD in the germline V gene. The J segment lost 3 bases and the V segment lost 5 bases, leaving 4 bases of the junction unmatched. This CDR3 contains 15 residues. In DNA form, the CDR3 reads TGTGCCACCAGTGGTAGCGGGGGCCTCTACAATGAGCAGTTCTTC. Translating it yields CATSGSGGLYNEQFF.

V is TRBV30 and J is TRBJ2-3, with 8 bases aligning to TRBD1. This CDR3 has 17 amino acids. Germline V CDR1 and CDR2: GTSNPN, SVGIG (reference sequence). V lost 2 bases to trimming and J lost 3 bases; unmatched junction nucleotides: 13. DNA of the CDR3: TGTGCCTGGAGTTCTTGGGGGCAGGGGGCTTGGACAGATACGCAGTATTTT. Protein: CAWSSWGQGAWTDTQYF.

J is TRBJ1-2 and V is TRBV6-2 or TRBV6-3, with no clear D. V was cut by 4 bases and J by 4 bases, with 19 bases left in between. Germline CDR1 and CDR2: MNHEY and SVGEGT. The CDR3 sequence is 16 residues long. The CDR3 loop is CASSSDREKTFYGYTF. The CDR3 DNA sequence: TGTGCCAGCAGTTCAGATAGAGAGAAAACTTTCTATGGCTACACCTTC.

The chain combines TRBV2 with TRBJ2-7; the D call may be TRBD1 or TRBD2 (5 bases each). V lost 0 bases and J lost 0, with 9 bases in between. CDR3 length equals 15 residues. The germline V gene encodes CDR1 SNHLY and CDR2 FYNNEI. CDR3 DNA: TGTGCCAGCAGTGAAGCTAGGGACGGCTCCTACGAGCAGTACTTC. It codes for CASSEARDGSYEQYF.

The chain combines TRBV5-1 with TRBJ1-1; D unclear. With 2 bases removed from V and 6 bases from J, the gap between germline ends came to 17 bases. The CDR3 contains 15 residues. Germline V lookup: CDR1 SGHRS, CDR2 YFSETQ. The CDR3 nucleotides are TGCGCCAGCAGCTTTCTGGGAGTCACCTCCTCTGAAGCTTTCTTT. Its translation is CASSFLGVTSSEAFF.

Within the sample, this clone is medium-sized. The rearrangement links TRBV18 to TRBJ2-1; TRBD1 or TRBD2 may be the D gene (5 bases each). This CDR3 region has 14 residues. The germline V gene has CDR1 KGHSH and CDR2 LQKENI. Trimming shortened V by 6 bases and J by 4 bases, and 13 bases separated the two germline ends. The CDR3: CASSDGWGYNEQFF. The CDR3 region has the DNA TGTGCCAGCTCCGACGGATGGGGGTACAATGAGCAGTTCTTC.

The J gene is TRBJ1-2, the V gene TRBV12-3 or TRBV12-4; tentative D call: TRBD1 (5 bases). This CDR3 is built from 12 residues. Trimming shortened V by 5 bases and J by 8 bases, and 12 bases separated the two germline ends. The CDR3 here is CASSPPGSGYTF. Written as DNA, the CDR3 is TGTGCCAGCAGTCCACCAGGGTCCGGCTACACCTTC.

This chain links TRBV27 with TRBJ1-2; TRBD1 might be the D (6 bases). CDR1 and CDR2 from the germline V gene are MNHEY and SMNVEV (reference sequence). V was pared by 8 bases and J by 2 bases, with 15 bases between. The CDR3 contains 14 residues. Written as DNA, the CDR3 is TGTGCCAGCGGCAGGGGCCCGGCCAACTATGGCTACACCTTC. Its protein is CASGRGPANYGYTF.

The rearrangement uses TRBV10-3 and TRBJ1-6; D not certain. The CDR3 covers 14 residues. V was trimmed by 2 bases and J by 9 bases, leaving 11 bases between them. CDR1 and CDR2 (germline): ENHRY, SYGVKD. CDR3 loop: CAISEGLGSSPLHF. The CDR3 DNA follows: TGTGCCATCAGTGAGGGCCTAGGGAGTTCACCCCTCCACTTT.

The chain uses TRBV11-2 and TRBJ1-6; D is undetermined. Germline values: CDR1 SGHAT, CDR2 FQNNGV. With 3 bases removed from V and 7 bases from J, the gap between germline ends came to 10 bases. The CDR3 is 14 amino acids. DNA of the CDR3: TGTGCCAGCAGCTTTCGAGGAAGGAATTCACCCCTCCACTTT. Its translation is CASSFRGRNSPLHF. Full variable domain (remainder filled in from reference TRBV11-2 and TRBJ1-6): EAGVAQSPRYKIIEKRQSVAFWCNPISGHATLYWYQQILGQGPKLLIQFQNNGVVDDSQLPKDRFSAERLKGVDSTLKIQPAKLEDSAVYLCASSFRGRNSPLHFGNGTRLTVT.